The following is a TCR beta chain sequence with its context. Antigen specificity is unknown. The library protocol tagged individual cDNA molecules with unique molecular identifiers. TCRdb fed the 5' RACE reads into MiXCR, producing one record per CDR3 protein. The table lists 64,000 or so distinct CDR3 sequences, about 11% of them singletons, with about 2.7% in the top ten. These data belong to a study of early T cells in non-severe SARS-CoV-2 infection. Study-wide background: The study sequenced bulk RNA from unsorted whole blood, with chains unpaired.

The study, taken as a whole, reports: Anti-spike CD8 responses were favored in VDJdb matching, and private and CD4 specificities were missed.

Germline V gene lookup returns CDR1 SGHTS and CDR2 YDEGEE. The CDR3 consists of 13 residues. V dropped 6 bases and J dropped 6 bases, with 13 bases sitting between them. The source was whole blood, collected at baseline. The sequence was obtained from an adult who was a healthcare worker with PCR-confirmed SARS-CoV-2 infection or an uninfected control (not recorded which). The rearrangement links TRBV5-8 to TRBJ1-5; D is perhaps TRBD1 (5 bases). CDR3 nucleotides: TGTGCCAGCACCCCCCTCGGGGCTCAGCCCCAGCATTTT. Its protein is CASTPLGAQPQHF.